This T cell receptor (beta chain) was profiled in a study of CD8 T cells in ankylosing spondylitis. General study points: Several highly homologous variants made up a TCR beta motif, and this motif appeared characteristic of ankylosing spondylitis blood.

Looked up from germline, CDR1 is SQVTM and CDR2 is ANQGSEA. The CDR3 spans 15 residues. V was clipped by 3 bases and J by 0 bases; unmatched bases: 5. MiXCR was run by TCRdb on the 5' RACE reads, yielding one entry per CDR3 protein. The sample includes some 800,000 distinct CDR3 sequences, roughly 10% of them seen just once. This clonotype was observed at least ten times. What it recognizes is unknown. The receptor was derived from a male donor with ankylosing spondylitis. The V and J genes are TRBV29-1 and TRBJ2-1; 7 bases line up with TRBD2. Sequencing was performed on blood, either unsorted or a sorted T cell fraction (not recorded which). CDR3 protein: CSVDTRGDSYNEQFF. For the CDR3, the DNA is TGCAGCGTTGACACACGGGGGGACTCCTACAATGAGCAGTTCTTC.